The 20 T cell receptor beta chains listed next were all sequenced from one sample in a study of cytomegalovirus exposure and HLA in healthy donors (dated by TCRdb to 2016 to 2017). Library method: the immunoSEQ multiplex PCR assay. A mixture of 60 forward primers for TCR Vbeta segments and 13 reverse primers for TCR Jbeta segments was used in the multiplex PCR. Entries here come from immuneACCESS through TCRdb and include only in-frame sequences with V and J called. Some clones fail to appear in such tables; in the studies checked, an unresolved V gene covers under half of the shortfall, and the cause of the remainder is unknown. Across this sample there are about 85,000 clones, with 80% seen only once. The ten largest account for roughly 30% of the sample. The sequenced sample was PBMCs. The receptor source for this set is a man aged 45-65 years in good health and CMV-seropositive.

J is TRBJ1-5 and V is TRBV7-9; possibly TRBD1 for D (6 bases). V lost 1 base to trimming and J lost 6 bases, with 13 bases between them. The CDR3 is 15 amino acids. Germline V lookup: CDR1 SEHNR, CDR2 FQNEAQ (reference sequence). CDR3 nucleotides: TGTGCCAGCAGCTTAGGAGGGGGATACGGTCAGCCCCAGCATTTT. Residues: CASSLGGGYGQPQHF.

The chain has TRBV7-9 and TRBJ2-1; TRBD1 matches 7 bases. Germline V gene data show CDR1 as SEHNR and CDR2 as FQNEAQ (reference sequence). The CDR3 is made up of 16 amino acids. V shed 1 base and J 9 bases; nucleotides not matched to a gene: 12. The CDR3 nucleotides are TGTGCCAGCAGCTTAGGGGCGTCAGGGGGTGAGGGTGAGCAGTTCTTC. This translates into CASSLGASGGEGEQFF.

The chain is built from TRBV2 and TRBJ1-1; D is ambiguous. The germline CDR1 and CDR2 sequences are SNHLY and FYNNEI. V gave up 3 bases and J gave up 0 bases, with 11 bases separating them. CDR3 length: 15 residues. The CDR3 loop is CASSEWQFMNTEAFF. The CDR3 DNA is TGTGCCAGCAGTGAGTGGCAGTTCATGAACACTGAAGCTTTCTTT.

This clone was recorded a few times. The junction departs from the called germline gene at one end, perhaps through a read error. V and J are TRBV2 and TRBJ2-1, with 8 bases fitting TRBD1. The CDR3 is 14 residues long. Germline V CDR1 and CDR2: SNHLY, FYNNEI. The CDR3 DNA reads as TGTGCCAGCACCTTTGACGAAGTACAGGGGGATAGGCTCTTC. Amino acid sequence: CASTFDEVQGDRLF.

V is TRBV7-2 and J is TRBJ2-7; D is perhaps TRBD2 (6 bases). V was cut by 5 bases and J by 4 bases, with 18 bases left in between. Germline CDR1 and CDR2: SGHTA and FQGNSA. The CDR3 sequence is 15 residues long. CDR3 nucleotides: TGTGCCAGCAGCACGGGCGGGGTTGGGGTGTACGAGCAGTACTTC. Protein product: CASSTGGVGVYEQYF. The full variable domain, in which reference TRBV7-2 and TRBJ2-7 provide the parts outside the CDR3, is GAGVSQSPSNKVTEKGKDVELRCDPISGHTALYWYRQSLGQGLEFLIYFQGNSAPDKSGLPSDRFSAERTGGSVSTLTIQRTQQEDSAVYLCASSTGGVGVYEQYFGPGTRLTVT.

The V call is TRBV7-6, the J call TRBJ2-1, with D maybe TRBD2 (6 bases). From germline, CDR1 is SGHVS and CDR2 FNYEAQ. Trimming cost V 1 base and J 5 bases, with 18 bases left between them. This CDR3 has 17 residues. CDR3 sequence (DNA): TGTGCCAGCAGCTTAGGGTCGGGGGTCCCTAGAGACAATGAGCAGTTCTTC. Encoded protein: CASSLGSGVPRDNEQFF.

V usage is TRBV5-1 and J usage is TRBJ2-7; 9 positions agree with TRBD1. The CDR3 contains 14 residues. With V trimmed by 5 bases and J by 7 bases, 10 bases remained unmatched. In germline, CDR1 is SGHRS, CDR2 YFSETQ. CDR3 DNA: TGCGCCAGCAGACCCCCGGGACAGGGTTGGGAGCAGTACTTC. Encoded protein: CASRPPGQGWEQYF.

This clone was counted only a few times. The chain has TRBV6-5 and TRBJ1-1, with D perhaps TRBD1 (5 bases). Per the germline V gene, CDR1 is MNHEY and CDR2 is SVGAGI. The CDR3 covers 15 residues. V was pared by 0 bases and J by 4 bases, with 12 bases between. CDR3 sequence reads: CASSYSRQGGTEAFF. The CDR3 DNA sequence: TGTGCCAGCAGTTACTCGAGGCAGGGAGGCACTGAAGCTTTCTTT.

The J gene is TRBJ1-1, the V gene TRBV27, with 9 bases aligning to TRBD1. The ends lost 8 bases at V and 1 base at J; junction bases unmatched: 2. The CDR3 runs to 13 residues. Germline V gene lookup returns CDR1 MNHEY and CDR2 SMNVEV (reference sequence). CDR3 coding DNA: TGTGCCAGCCGGGACAGGGAGAACACTGAAGCTTTCTTT. As protein: CASRDRENTEAFF.

This clone occurred a few times. This chain links TRBV7-9 with TRBJ2-5; D is perhaps TRBD1 (6 bases). V was cut by 5 bases and J by 3 bases, with 16 bases left in between. CDR1 is SEHNR, CDR2 FQNEAQ, per germline (reference sequence). The CDR3 loop spans 15 amino acids. CDR3 protein: CASSIRSGQEETQYF. The CDR3 bases are TGTGCCAGCAGCATACGGTCGGGACAAGAAGAGACCCAGTACTTC.

The V call is TRBV5-4, the J call TRBJ2-5; TRBD2 matches 7 bases. After removal of 0 bases from V and 3 bases from J, the junction contained 8 bases not matched to a gene. CDR1 is SGHNT, CDR2 YYREEE, per germline (reference sequence). This CDR3 comprises 16 residues. CDR3 protein: CASSLAGASGKETQYF. The CDR3 DNA sequence: TGTGCCAGCAGCTTGGCCGGGGCTAGCGGTAAAGAGACCCAGTACTTC. The whole variable domain, filled in from reference TRBV5-4 and TRBJ2-5, reads ETGVTQSPTHLIKTRGQQVTLRCSSQSGHNTVSWYQQALGQGPQFIFQYYREEENGRGNFPPRFSGLQFPNYSSELNVNALELDDSALYLCASSLAGASGKETQYFGPGTRLLVL.

The rearrangement uses TRBV7-9 and TRBJ2-1; D gene unclear. Deletions cut 5 bases from V and 3 bases from J, with 14 bases between. Germline assignment: CDR1 SEHNR and CDR2 FQNEAQ (reference sequence). This CDR3 spans 15 amino acids. As DNA, the CDR3 is TGTGCCAGCAGCCCCTATCGGTCACTCTACAATGAGCAGTTCTTC. Translation gives CASSPYRSLYNEQFF.

The chain carries TRBV5-4 and TRBJ2-6, with D possibly matching TRBD1 (5 bases). There are 16 residues in the CDR3. Germline V gene data show CDR1 as SGHNT and CDR2 as YYREEE (reference sequence). Between the trimmed V and J ends, which lost 2 bases and 0 bases, there was a span of 9 bases. The CDR3 region has the DNA TGTGCCAGCAGCTTTTATGGGGCCTCTGGGGCCAACGTCCTGACTTTC. Encoded protein: CASSFYGASGANVLTF.

This chain links TRBV4-2 with TRBJ2-1; tentatively, D is TRBD2 (6 bases). The CDR3 runs to 15 residues. The germline V gene has CDR1 LGHNA and CDR2 YNFKEQ. Trimming shortened V by 1 base and J by 5 bases, and 12 bases separated the two germline ends. The DNA of the CDR3 is TGTGCCAGCAGCCAAGCGAGCGGGCGGGACAATGAGCAGTTCTTC. Its translation is CASSQASGRDNEQFF.

The J gene is TRBJ1-3, the V gene TRBV11-2; the D is unclear. The germline gives CDR1 SGHAT, CDR2 FQNNGV. V was pared by 5 bases and J by 1 base, with 9 bases between. This CDR3 region has 14 residues. CDR3 loop: CASSVSGSGNTIYF. CDR3 bases: TGTGCCAGCAGCGTTTCGGGTTCTGGAAACACCATATATTTT.

The rearrangement uses TRBV5-4 and TRBJ2-1, with 13 bases identical to TRBD2. Germline V gene lookup returns CDR1 SGHNT and CDR2 YYREEE (reference sequence). V was pared by 1 base and J by 7 bases, with 8 bases of the junction left unmatched. The CDR3 consists of 17 residues. The CDR3 sequence is CASSLPWTSGGRNEQFF. The CDR3, as DNA: TGTGCCAGCAGCTTGCCCTGGACTAGCGGGGGAAGGAATGAGCAGTTCTTC.

The chain employs TRBV4-3 and TRBJ1-2; weak D call: TRBD1 (6 bases). Per the germline V gene, CDR1 is LGHNA and CDR2 is YSLEER. The CDR3 runs 14 residues. The V gene lost 4 bases and the J gene lost 5 bases, with 14 bases spanning the gap. The CDR3 DNA follows: TGCGCCAGCAGCCCGCAAAGCACAGGGTATGGCTACACCTTC. The encoded protein is CASSPQSTGYGYTF.

This clone was seen a handful of times. The chain is built from TRBV7-6 and TRBJ2-6, with a tentative D call TRBD1 (6 bases). The germline CDR1 and CDR2 sequences are SGHVS and FNYEAQ. The V end lost 1 base, the J end lost 1 base, and 8 bases lay between the germline ends. This CDR3 is built from 16 residues. The CDR3 coding sequence is TGTGCCAGCAGCTTAGGAGGGGGATCTGGGGCCAACGTCCTGACTTTC. This gives the protein CASSLGGGSGANVLTF.

The gene calls are TRBV7-2 and TRBJ2-5, with D tentatively TRBD1 (6 bases). The germline CDR1 and CDR2 sequences are SGHTA and FQGNSA. The CDR3 extends over 16 amino acids. Between the trimmed V and J ends, which lost 5 bases and 4 bases, there was a span of 20 bases. This CDR3 reads CASSVSTGTALETQYF. The CDR3 DNA reads as TGTGCCAGCAGCGTATCAACAGGGACGGCTTTAGAGACCCAGTACTTC. Based on the CDR3 plus reference TRBV7-2 and TRBJ2-5, the full variable domain is GAGVSQSPSNKVTEKGKDVELRCDPISGHTALYWYRQSLGQGLEFLIYFQGNSAPDKSGLPSDRFSAERTGGSVSTLTIQRTQQEDSAVYLCASSVSTGTALETQYFGPGTRLLVL.

This rearrangement joins TRBV11-2 to TRBJ1-1; 7 bases fit TRBD1. Trimming took 5 bases from V and 7 from J; bases not matched to a gene: 7. The germline gives CDR1 SGHAT, CDR2 FQNNGV. The CDR3 spans 13 residues. CDR3 sequence: CASSIDRAGEAFF. The CDR3 nucleotides are TGTGCCAGCAGCATCGACAGGGCAGGTGAAGCTTTCTTT.